This TCR beta chain emerged from a study of T cells in Graves' hyperthyroidism and ophthalmopathy (dated by TCRdb to between 2018 and 2021). For the study in its entirety: Peripheral blood was collected at initial diagnosis, before any treatment. TCR V-J signatures able to tell the groups apart were searched for in a discovery cohort of approximately 95 patients, of whom approximately 40 had Graves' ophthalmopathy and about 60 had stable Graves' hyperthyroidism. The paper reports TCR Vbeta CDR3 sequencing of approximately 140 peripheral blood samples: approximately 43 ophthalmopathy, about 75 hyperthyroidism and 17 progressor patients. After blood sampling, hyperthyroidism patients were treated with methimazole at a starting dose of 30 mg daily, and ophthalmopathy patients were treated with high-dose intravenous methylprednisolone. An independent validation cohort of 18 to 20 hyperthyroidism patients and some 15 patients who later progressed to ophthalmopathy tested prospective prediction of ophthalmopathy. Thyroid tissue and blood T-cell repertoires from six Graves' hyperthyroidism patients were also compared in the study. The approximately 100 discovery patients were divided at random into training and test sets in a 7:3 ratio.

Only a few counts were recorded for this clonotype. The specificity of this receptor is unknown. No much larger clonotype is one base removed from it; base qualities were not supplied. Amplification of TCR beta CDR3 regions was carried out from RNA transcripts. The first round of RT-PCR for the TCR CDR3 was performed with the HTBI primer set and the Qiagen OneStep RT-PCR kit. The libraries were constructed in a second round of multiplex PCR and then size-selected and purified. Sequencing of the libraries was done on an Illumina HiSeq2000 using paired-end 100 bp reads. In the paper's pipeline: SOAPnuke was used to process the raw data, removing reads that contained adapters or uncalled bases, had a mean Phred below 15, or lacked an exact match to the constant primer or identifier. COPE v1.2.5 was used to merge high-quality paired reads, and clonotypes were defined as unique nucleotide sequences. MiTCR v1.1 was used to align the clonotypes against IMGT TRBV, TRBD and TRBJ reference segments. Analysis was restricted to V-J combinations with a frequency above 0.0001, which covered 99.2% of repertoires. The TCS score was defined as F50 (clonal expansion) divided by E x V (chaos), with BLOSUM62-based TCRdist calculated between CDR3 peptides within each V-J. Welch's t-statistics and random forest reduced several hundred V-J features to 13, which were used in a naive Bayes classifier (R e1071). TCRdb reprocessed the public reads (quality trimming at Q25 with fastp, clone calling with MiXCR) and kept in-frame beta chains. Every distinct CDR3 protein forms one entry, paired with its most common genes and DNA. For this entry, the V and J calls and clone size follow TCRdb and not the study's own pipeline. This sample has roughly 400,000 distinct CDR3 sequences in its table, and about 14% of those were observed once. The ten top clones hold 28% of the sample.

Results and caveats for the whole study, not just this receptor: Blood samples also contained most of the expanded thyroid clonotypes (frequency above 0.001), which suggests that blood repertoires may reflect thyroid immune responses. In validation, progression to ophthalmopathy was predicted by the model with almost 71% sensitivity and roughly 72% specificity, a median of about 6.8 months before onset. Sample size was not statistically predetermined, and investigators were not blinded to group allocation. A model built on a 13 V-J signature distinguished ophthalmopathy from stable hyperthyroidism, reaching around 90% sensitivity and 81.08% specificity in cross-validation and 80%/75% in testing.

Moderately to severely active disease, a Clinical Activity Score of at least 3, a NOSPECS grade of at least 4, and a duration under 3 months were present in ophthalmopathy patients. Patients with uncontrolled infections, other autoimmune diseases, pregnancy or lactation were excluded. Diagnoses relied on clinical symptoms, serum thyroxine and TRAb, thyroid ultrasound and orbital computed tomography. Ficoll-Paque density gradient centrifugation was used to isolate PBMCs from about 10 ml of fresh peripheral blood. Trizol reagent was used to extract total RNA, and RNA quality was then checked on an Agilent 2100 Bioanalyzer. Source material: blood. This TCR was sampled from a man in his fifties with Graves' ophthalmopathy.

The CDR3 region has the sequence CASSLAAGQGYNEQFF. The DNA sequence is as follows: TGTGCCAGCAGCTTAGCGGCGGGACAGGGATACAATGAGCAGTTCTTC. This chain is built from TRBV7-6 and TRBJ2-1; 9 central nucleotides agree with TRBD1. The germline V gene supplies CDR1 SGHVS and CDR2 FNYEAQ. The CDR3 runs 16 amino acids, cysteine and phenylalanine included. CDR3 DNA only is kept here, 48 bases in frame from base 1. Here V drops 0 bases and J drops 4 bases, and the junction holds 4 bases not matched to any gene.